This TCR beta chain was recorded in a study of blood T cell repertoires in COVID-19 (dated by TCRdb to 2019 to 2021). Concerning the study at large: Samples from collaborators originated in the United States, Italy and Spain and spanned both the acute and convalescent phases of COVID-19. Samples came from the ongoing ImmuneRACE study (first 160 participants) plus 1,254 subjects from 6 global collaborators. The material from the prospective study consisted of cDNA or gDNA derived from T cells, B-cell-depleted T cells, or PBMCs. The repertoires were released in a freely available public database meant as a resource for research on the immune response to SARS-CoV-2. Nearly every sample came with metadata listing a de-identified subject ID, COVID-19 status, age in years and sex. The dataset comprised deeply sampled blood TCRbeta repertoires from subjects exposed to, actively infected with, or recovered from COVID-19. Where HLA class I and class II types were available, the types were taken from metadata supplied by the sample provider, not from assay-based typing. What the research found in general, with its limitations: The amount of clinical and demographic metadata varied by source and participant and was provided uncurated.

Collaborating institutions collected whole blood in K2EDTA tubes following their own protocols. For TCRbeta analysis, collaborator samples were shipped as frozen whole blood, as isolated PBMCs, or as DNA extracted from either sample type. A remark on this clone: The clone's antigen remains unknown. Per-base qualities were not stored, and no clone one base away is much larger.

V has 6 bases trimmed and J has 7 bases trimmed; junction bases matching no gene number 2. CDR1 and CDR2, per the germline V gene, are MNHEY and SVGAGI. The CDR3 holds 13 amino acids from the cysteine to the phenylalanine. The only DNA kept is the CDR3, 39 bases in frame from the first base. The immunoSEQ Assay, a bias-controlled multiplex PCR, was used to amplify TCRbeta CDR3 regions from genomic DNA. The authors' analysis ran thus. The number of nucleated cells in each sample was estimated by amplification of reference gene primers within the assay. Sequence reads were collapsed and filtered to measure the absolute abundance of every unique TCRbeta CDR3 rearrangement. For each sample, productive Simpson clonality was calculated by taking the square root of Simpson's diversity index across productive rearrangements. TCRdb carries this immuneACCESS record with in-frame sequences only. Its versions omit some clonotypes, under half of them owing to an unresolved V gene in the studies checked, with the rest unexplained. D and trimming come from the DNA, and the V and J calls and clone size come from that table. This sample gives more than 100,000 clones in total; 87% of them show up just once. The top ten constitute less than 2.5% of the sample.

This sequence was found in a man aged 50 or older with active COVID-19. The chain employs TRBV6-5 and TRBJ1-6; 8 central nucleotides agree with TRBD1. Sequencing input: peripheral blood. For the CDR3, the sequence is CASSRGQNSPLHF. In nucleotide form, the sequence is TGTGCCAGCAGCAGGGGGCAGAATTCACCCCTCCACTTT.